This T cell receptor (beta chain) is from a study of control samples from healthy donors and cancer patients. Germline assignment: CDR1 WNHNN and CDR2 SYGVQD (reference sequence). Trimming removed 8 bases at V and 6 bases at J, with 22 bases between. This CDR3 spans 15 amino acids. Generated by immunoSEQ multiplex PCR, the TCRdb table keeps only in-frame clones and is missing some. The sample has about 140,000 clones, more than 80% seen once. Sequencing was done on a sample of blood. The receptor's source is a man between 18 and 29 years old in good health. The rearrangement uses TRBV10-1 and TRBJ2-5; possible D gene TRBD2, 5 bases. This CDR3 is CASQEAVRERKTQYF. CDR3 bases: TGCGCCAGCCAAGAAGCGGTTAGGGAAAGAAAGACCCAGTACTTC.